Listed below are T cell receptor beta chains from one sample, sequenced in a study of T cells in localized non-small cell lung cancer. Produced via immunoSEQ multiplex PCR; TCRdb's table is partial and in-frame only. Of about 43,000 clones listed, about 91% were seen once; the top ten hold about 11%. Material: PBMCs, obtained before any cancer treatment. These receptors all stem from a woman aged 35-70 years with stage II lung adenocarcinoma. CDR3s include the opening cysteine and the closing phenylalanine or tryptophan. Each record gives: clone size, J gene, V gene, D gene, CDR3 DNA, CDR3 protein. The D gene is left open where the match is weak. The size entry is marked missing in some rows and otherwise reads once, few, many or a size class.

>NA|TRBJ1-2|TRBV6-5|NA
TGTGCCAGCAGTTACTCGAGAGGGTATGGCTACACCTTC
CASSYSRGYGYTF
>NA|TRBJ1-1|TRBV7-9|TRBD1
TGTGCCAGCAGTTTCCGGGACAGGAACACTGAAGCTTTCTTT
CASSFRDRNTEAFF
>once|TRBJ2-7|TRBV11-3|NA
TGTGCCAGCAGCCGGGACTCCTGGGACGAGCAGTACTTC
CASSRDSWDEQYF
>NA|TRBJ1-2|TRBV4-1|TRBD1
TGCGCCAGCAGCCAATCACCGGGACAGGGGGTCGGAAACTATGGCTACACCTTC
CASSQSPGQGVGNYGYTF
>NA|TRBJ2-5|TRBV7-9|NA
TGTGCCAGCAGCTTTGACTTCCAAGAGACCCAGTACTTC
CASSFDFQETQYF
>NA|TRBJ2-7|TRBV18|NA
TGTGCCAGCTCACCAACGGGCCAAGCCTACGAGCAGTACTTC
CASSPTGQAYEQYF
>few|TRBJ1-6|TRBV28|NA
TGTGCCAGCAGGGGGCAGGGAAGGAATTCACCCCTCCACTTT
CASRGQGRNSPLHF
>NA|TRBJ2-3|TRBV11-2|NA
TGTGCCAGCAGCTTAGTACGGGGTCGGGGTACAGATACGCAGTATTTT
CASSLVRGRGTDTQYF
>NA|TRBJ2-3|TRBV4-1|NA
TGCGCCAGCAGCCAAGACCGTTTTGGTGGGGGTGCGGTCGATACGCAGTATTTT
CASSQDRFGGGAVDTQYF
>NA|TRBJ2-7|TRBV2|TRBD1
TGTGCCAGCAGCGTCAGGGGGAACGAGCAGTACTTC
CASSVRGNEQYF
>NA|TRBJ2-7|TRBV6-5|TRBD2
TGTGCCAGCAGTTACCTAGCGGGGGGGAGCGAGCAGTACTTC
CASSYLAGGSEQYF
>NA|TRBJ1-1|TRBV7-9|NA
TGTGCCAGCAGCCTGTCTGGGAACACTGAAGCTTTCTTT
CASSLSGNTEAFF
>NA|TRBJ2-5|TRBV28|TRBD1
TGTGCCAGCAGTTTACCCCTCGAGACAGGGGGATTGAGACAAGAGACCCAGTACTTC
CASSLPLETGGLRQETQYF
>NA|TRBJ2-1|TRBV28|TRBD1
TGTGCCAGCAGTCTGGGACAGGGCAGGAATGAGCAGTTCTTC
CASSLGQGRNEQFF
>NA|TRBJ1-2|TRBV6-1|NA
TGTGCCAGCAGTGAAGCGCTCGGGGATCCCTTTGGCTACACCTTC
CASSEALGDPFGYTF
>once|TRBJ2-3|TRBV5-1|NA
TGCGCCAGCAGCTTGACAGTCTATAACACAGATACGCAGTATTTT
CASSLTVYNTDTQYF